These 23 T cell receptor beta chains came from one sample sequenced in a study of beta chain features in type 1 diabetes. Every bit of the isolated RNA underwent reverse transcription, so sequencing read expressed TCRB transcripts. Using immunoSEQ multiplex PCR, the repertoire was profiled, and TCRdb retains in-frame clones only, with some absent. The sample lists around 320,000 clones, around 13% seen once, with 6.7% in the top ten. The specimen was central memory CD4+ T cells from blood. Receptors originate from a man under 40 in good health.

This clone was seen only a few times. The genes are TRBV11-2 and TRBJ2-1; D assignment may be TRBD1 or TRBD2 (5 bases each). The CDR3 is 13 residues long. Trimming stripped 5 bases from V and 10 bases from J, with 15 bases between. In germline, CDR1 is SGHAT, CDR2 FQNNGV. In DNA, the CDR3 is TGTGCCAGCAGCCCGGGGCCGTCTGGGGAGCAGTTCTTC. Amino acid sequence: CASSPGPSGEQFF.

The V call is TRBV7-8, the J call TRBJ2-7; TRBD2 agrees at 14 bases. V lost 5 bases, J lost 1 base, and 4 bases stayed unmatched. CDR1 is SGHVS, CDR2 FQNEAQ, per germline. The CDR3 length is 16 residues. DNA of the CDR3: TGTGCCAGCAGCCCCAGGACTAGCGGGAGGTCCTACGAGCAGTACGTC. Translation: CASSPRTSGRSYEQYV.

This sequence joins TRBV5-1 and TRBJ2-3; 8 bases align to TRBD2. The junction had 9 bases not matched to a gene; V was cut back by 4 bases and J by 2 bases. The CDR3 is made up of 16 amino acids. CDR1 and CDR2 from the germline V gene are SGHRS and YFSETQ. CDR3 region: CASSALTSGHTDTQYF. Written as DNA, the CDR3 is TGCGCCAGCAGCGCCCTCACTAGCGGACACACAGATACGCAGTATTTT.

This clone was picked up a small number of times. The CDR3 loop is CASSLSGTSTDTQYF. Written as DNA, the CDR3 is TGTGCCAGCAGCCTTAGCGGAACTAGCACAGATACGCAGTATTTT. The chain employs TRBV5-4 and TRBJ2-3, with D maybe TRBD2 (6 bases). Looked up from germline, CDR1 is SGHNT and CDR2 is YYREEE (reference sequence). This CDR3 region has 15 residues. The V end lost 4 bases, the J end lost 0 bases, and 12 bases lay between the germline ends.

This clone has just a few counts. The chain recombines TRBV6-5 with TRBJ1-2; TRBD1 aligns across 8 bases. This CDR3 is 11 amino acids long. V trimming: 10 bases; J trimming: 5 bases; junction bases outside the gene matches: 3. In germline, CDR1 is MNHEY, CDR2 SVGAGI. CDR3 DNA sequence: TGTGCCACCGGACAGGGATATGGCTACACCTTC. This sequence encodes CATGQGYGYTF.

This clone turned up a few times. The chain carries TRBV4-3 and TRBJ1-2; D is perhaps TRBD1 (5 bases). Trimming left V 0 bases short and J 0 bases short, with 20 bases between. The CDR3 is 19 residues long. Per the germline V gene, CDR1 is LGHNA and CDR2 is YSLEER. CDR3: CASSQEPRRGAQANYGYTF. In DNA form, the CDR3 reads TGCGCCAGCAGCCAAGAACCCCGCCGAGGGGCACAAGCTAACTATGGCTACACCTTC.

The CDR3 DNA is TGTGCCAGCAGCTTCCAAGATAATTCACCCCTCCACTTT. Translated: CASSFQDNSPLHF. The chain combines TRBV11-2 with TRBJ1-6, with D uncertain. CDR1 and CDR2 (germline): SGHAT, FQNNGV. This CDR3 is built from 13 residues. Trimming left V 3 bases short and J 5 bases short, with 5 bases between.

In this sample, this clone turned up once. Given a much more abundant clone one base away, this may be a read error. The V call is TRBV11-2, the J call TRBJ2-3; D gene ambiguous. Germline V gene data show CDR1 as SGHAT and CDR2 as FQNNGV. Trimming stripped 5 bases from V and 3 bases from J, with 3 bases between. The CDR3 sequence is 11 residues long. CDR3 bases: TGTGCCAGCAGCAATACAGATACGCAGTATTTT. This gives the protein CASSNTDTQYF.

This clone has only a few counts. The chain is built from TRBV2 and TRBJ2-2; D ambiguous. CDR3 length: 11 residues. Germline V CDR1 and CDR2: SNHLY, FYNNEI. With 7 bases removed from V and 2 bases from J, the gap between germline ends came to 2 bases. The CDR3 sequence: CASINTGELFF. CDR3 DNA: TGTGCCAGCATAAACACCGGGGAGCTGTTTTTT.

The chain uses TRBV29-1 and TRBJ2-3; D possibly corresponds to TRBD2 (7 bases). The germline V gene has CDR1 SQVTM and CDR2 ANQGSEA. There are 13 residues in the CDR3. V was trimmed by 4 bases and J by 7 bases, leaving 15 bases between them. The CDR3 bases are TGCAGCGTTGTAGGTGCGGGGGCAAATACGCAGTATTTT. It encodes CSVVGAGANTQYF.

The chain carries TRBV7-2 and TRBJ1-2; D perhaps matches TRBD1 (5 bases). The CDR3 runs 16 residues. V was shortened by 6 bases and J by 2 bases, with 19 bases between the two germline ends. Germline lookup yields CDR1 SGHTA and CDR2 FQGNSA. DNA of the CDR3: TGTGCCAGCAGGGCGGCCCGACAGAACCCCAACTATGGCTACACCTTC. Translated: CASRAARQNPNYGYTF.

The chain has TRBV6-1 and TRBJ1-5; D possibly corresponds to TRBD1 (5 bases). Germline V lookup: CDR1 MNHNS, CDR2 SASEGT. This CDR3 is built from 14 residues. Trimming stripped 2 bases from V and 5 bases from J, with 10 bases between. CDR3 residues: CASSERQKYQPQHF. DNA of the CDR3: TGTGCCAGCAGTGAACGACAGAAATATCAGCCCCAGCATTTT.

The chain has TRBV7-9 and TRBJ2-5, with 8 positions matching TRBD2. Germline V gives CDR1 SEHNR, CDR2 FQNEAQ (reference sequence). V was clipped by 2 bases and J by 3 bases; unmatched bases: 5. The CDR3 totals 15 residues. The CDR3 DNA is TGTGCCAGCAGCTTACTTGGACTAGCAAAAGAGACCCAGTACTTC. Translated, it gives CASSLLGLAKETQYF. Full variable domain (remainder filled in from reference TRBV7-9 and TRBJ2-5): DTGVSQNPRHKITKRGQNVTFRCDPISEHNRLYWYRQTLGQGPEFLTYFQNEAQLEKSRLLSDRFSAERPKGSFSTLEIQRTEQGDSAMYLCASSLLGLAKETQYFGPGTRLLVL.

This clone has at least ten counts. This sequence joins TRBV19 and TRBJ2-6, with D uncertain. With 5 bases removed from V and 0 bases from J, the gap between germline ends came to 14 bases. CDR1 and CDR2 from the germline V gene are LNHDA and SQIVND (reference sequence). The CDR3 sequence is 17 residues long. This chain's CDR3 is CASSRNGFSSGANVLTF. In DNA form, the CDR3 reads TGTGCCAGTAGTCGGAACGGATTTAGCTCTGGGGCCAACGTCCTGACTTTC.

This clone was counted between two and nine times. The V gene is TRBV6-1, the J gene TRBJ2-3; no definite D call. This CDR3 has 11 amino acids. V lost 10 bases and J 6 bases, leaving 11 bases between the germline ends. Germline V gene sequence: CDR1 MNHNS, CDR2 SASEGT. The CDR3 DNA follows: TGTGCCATCCAAGTAAGGGATACGCAGTATTTT. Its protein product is CAIQVRDTQYF.

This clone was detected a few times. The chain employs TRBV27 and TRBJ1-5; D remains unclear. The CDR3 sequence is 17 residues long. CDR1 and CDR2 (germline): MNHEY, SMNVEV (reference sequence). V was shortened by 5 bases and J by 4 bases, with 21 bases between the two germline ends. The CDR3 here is CASSPQSLGFANQPQHF. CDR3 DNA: TGTGCCAGCAGTCCACAGTCGTTAGGATTTGCGAATCAGCCCCAGCATTTT.

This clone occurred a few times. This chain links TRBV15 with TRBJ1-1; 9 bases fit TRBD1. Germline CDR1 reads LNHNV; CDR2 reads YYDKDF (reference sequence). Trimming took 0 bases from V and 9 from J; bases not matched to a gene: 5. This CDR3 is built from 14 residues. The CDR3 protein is CATSRDLQGAQAFF. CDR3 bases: TGTGCCACCAGCAGAGATTTACAGGGGGCACAAGCTTTCTTT.

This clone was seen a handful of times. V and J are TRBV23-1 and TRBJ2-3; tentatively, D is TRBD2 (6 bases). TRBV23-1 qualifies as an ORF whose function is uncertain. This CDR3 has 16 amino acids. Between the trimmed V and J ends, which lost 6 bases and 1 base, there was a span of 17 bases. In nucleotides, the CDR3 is TGCGCCAGCAGCCCCCGACCGGGGGTGGGCACAGATACGCAGTATTTT. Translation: CASSPRPGVGTDTQYF.

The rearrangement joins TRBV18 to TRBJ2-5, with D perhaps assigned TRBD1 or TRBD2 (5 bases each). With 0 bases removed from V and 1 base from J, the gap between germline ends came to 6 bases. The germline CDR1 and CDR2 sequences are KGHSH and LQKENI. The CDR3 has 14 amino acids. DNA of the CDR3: TGTGCCAGCTCACCACCCGGGACCCAAGAGACCCAGTACTTC. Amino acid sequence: CASSPPGTQETQYF.

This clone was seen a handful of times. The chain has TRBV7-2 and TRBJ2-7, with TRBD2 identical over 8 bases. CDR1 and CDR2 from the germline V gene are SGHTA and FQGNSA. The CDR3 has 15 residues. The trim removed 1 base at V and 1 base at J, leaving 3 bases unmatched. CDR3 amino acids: CASSLEGGGSYEQYF. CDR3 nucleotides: TGTGCCAGCAGCTTAGAAGGCGGGGGGTCCTACGAGCAGTACTTC.

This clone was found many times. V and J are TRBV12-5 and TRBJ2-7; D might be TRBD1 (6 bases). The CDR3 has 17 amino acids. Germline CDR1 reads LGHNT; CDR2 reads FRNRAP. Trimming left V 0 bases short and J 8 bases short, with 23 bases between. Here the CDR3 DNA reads TGTGCTAGTGGTTTGGTACCAGGGGCCCGAACAAATACCAAGCAGTACTTC. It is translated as CASGLVPGARTNTKQYF.

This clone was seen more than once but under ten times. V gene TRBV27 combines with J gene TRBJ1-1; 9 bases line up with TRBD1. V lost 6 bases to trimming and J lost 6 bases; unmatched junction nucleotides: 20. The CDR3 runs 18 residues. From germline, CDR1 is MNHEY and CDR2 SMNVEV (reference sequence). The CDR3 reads CASSYPTGQGGRRAEAFF. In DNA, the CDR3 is TGTGCCAGCAGCTATCCAACGGGACAGGGAGGCAGGAGAGCTGAAGCTTTCTTT.

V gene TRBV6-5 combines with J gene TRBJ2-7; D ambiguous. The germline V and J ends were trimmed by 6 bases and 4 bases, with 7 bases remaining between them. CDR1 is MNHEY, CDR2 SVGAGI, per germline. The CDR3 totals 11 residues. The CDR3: CASRNRYEQYF. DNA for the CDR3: TGTGCCAGCAGAAACCGATACGAGCAGTACTTC.